The 13 T cell receptor beta chains below were found in one sample sequenced in a study of radiotherapy plus CTLA-4 blockade in lung cancer. TCRdb keeps only in-frame clones here, not all; method: immunoSEQ multiplex PCR. The sample has tens of thousands of clones; 70% to 85% are singletons. This material consisted of peripheral blood, taken from a patient treated with radiotherapy plus ipilimumab. The receptors come from a human donor with non-small cell lung cancer who had a partial response to radiotherapy plus ipilimumab.

This chain connects TRBV6-1 to TRBJ1-6, with D possibly TRBD1 on 5 matching bases. Per germline, CDR1 MNHNS and CDR2 SASEGT. The CDR3 consists of 13 residues. The ends were cut back, 5 bases at V and 10 bases at J, with 12 bases in the middle. CDR3 in DNA: TGTGCCAGCAGTCAGGGTCTGGGGTCACCCCTCCACTTT. Protein product: CASSQGLGSPLHF.

This chain uses TRBV27 with TRBJ2-7; unclear D gene. CDR3 size: 13 residues. From germline, CDR1 is MNHEY and CDR2 SMNVEV (reference sequence). Trimming removed 2 bases at V and 7 bases at J, with 12 bases between. The CDR3 DNA sequence: TGTGCCAGCAGTTTAGTGTACAGCCAGGAGCAGTACTTC. This translates into CASSLVYSQEQYF.

V gene TRBV6-6 combines with J gene TRBJ2-3; 13 nucleotides match TRBD2. Per germline, CDR1 MNHNY and CDR2 SVGAGI (reference sequence). The CDR3 spans 15 residues. Trimming removed 6 bases from V and 5 bases from J; junction bases left unmatched: 5. CDR3: CASRGLAGVLDTQYF. As DNA, the CDR3 is TGTGCCAGCAGAGGACTAGCGGGGGTACTAGATACGCAGTATTTT.

This clone came up a few times. V is TRBV2 and J is TRBJ2-3; 13 bases fit TRBD2. CDR3 length: 18 residues. The trim removed 4 bases at V and 6 bases at J, leaving 13 bases unmatched. Germline CDR1 and CDR2: SNHLY and FYNNEI. CDR3 loop: CASSVPGLAGASRDTQYF. CDR3 nucleotide sequence: TGTGCCAGCAGTGTTCCTGGACTAGCGGGGGCCTCCCGCGATACGCAGTATTTT.

This clone has only one observation. The rearrangement joins TRBV7-8 to TRBJ2-7; 11 bases are shared with TRBD1. With V trimmed by 1 base and J by 4 bases, 9 bases remained unmatched. This CDR3 is 17 amino acids long. CDR1 SGHVS and CDR2 FQNEAQ come from the germline V gene. As DNA, the CDR3 is TGTGCCAGCAGCTTAGGGCACTGGACAGGGGGCAGGTACGAGCAGTACTTC. This encodes CASSLGHWTGGRYEQYF.

This chain links TRBV12-5 with TRBJ1-5, with TRBD1 as a possible D gene (5 bases). CDR3 length: 16 residues. Trimming shortened V by 7 bases and J by 2 bases, and 18 bases separated the two germline ends. Germline assignment: CDR1 LGHNT and CDR2 FRNRAP. The CDR3, as DNA: TGTGCTAGTGTCGCTATGCAGGGAACGGGCAATCAGCCCCAGCATTTT. It specifies CASVAMQGTGNQPQHF. Complete variable domain (other parts from reference TRBV12-5 and TRBJ1-5): DARVTQTPRHKVTEMGQEVTMRCQPILGHNTVFWYRQTMMQGLELLAYFRNRAPLDDSGMPKDRFSAEMPDATLATLKIQPSEPRDSAVYFCASVAMQGTGNQPQHFGDGTRLSIL.

V and J are TRBV27 and TRBJ1-2; 7 bases agree with TRBD1. Germline CDR1 reads MNHEY; CDR2 reads SMNVEV (reference sequence). This CDR3 has 13 amino acids. V was pared by 5 bases and J by 1 base, with 1 base of the junction left unmatched. For the CDR3, the DNA is TGTGCCAGCAGTCGACAGGGTAACTATGGCTACACCTTC. This codes for CASSRQGNYGYTF.

The gene calls are TRBV5-4 and TRBJ2-7; TRBD2 agrees at 8 bases. The CDR3 sequence is 15 residues long. Trimming at V came to 0 bases and at J to 3 bases, leaving 5 bases not matched to a gene. The germline gives CDR1 SGHNT, CDR2 YYREEE (reference sequence). CDR3 sequence reads: CASSLEGSGVYEQYF. Here the CDR3 DNA reads TGTGCCAGCAGCTTGGAAGGTAGCGGGGTCTACGAGCAGTACTTC.

The chain links TRBV9 to TRBJ2-7, with D possibly TRBD2 on 6 matching bases. Deletions cut 2 bases from V and 2 bases from J, with 11 bases between. CDR3 length equals 14 residues. Germline CDR1 is SGDLS and CDR2 is YYNGEE. The CDR3, as DNA: TGTGCCAGCAGCGTGGGACTGGGTCCCTACGAGCAGTACTTC. It translates to CASSVGLGPYEQYF.

This chain joins TRBV28 and TRBJ1-2; maybe TRBD1 (6 bases). In germline, CDR1 is MDHEN, CDR2 SYDVKM. The V end was cut by 6 bases, the J end by 8 bases, with 19 bases between. The CDR3 length is 14 residues. The CDR3 region has the DNA TGTGCCAGCAGGCCATACAGGGAGTTATTAGGCTACACCTTC. Translation gives CASRPYRELLGYTF.

The V gene is TRBV7-8, the J gene TRBJ1-2; the D is unclear. The CDR3 loop spans 13 amino acids. Deletions cut 0 bases from V and 3 bases from J, with 5 bases between. Germline V lookup: CDR1 SGHVS, CDR2 FQNEAQ. In DNA, the CDR3 is TGTGCCAGCAGCTTAGCCCAGTACTATGGCTACACCTTC. This codes for CASSLAQYYGYTF.

A single count supports this clone. CDR3 sequence reads: CASRGDSSNSPLHF. Here the CDR3 DNA reads TGTGCCAGCAGAGGGGACAGTTCTAATTCACCCCTCCACTTT. The rearrangement links TRBV9 to TRBJ1-6; 7 bases are a match to TRBD1. After removal of 5 bases from V and 6 bases from J, the junction contained 5 bases not matched to a gene. CDR3 length: 14 residues. CDR1 SGDLS and CDR2 YYNGEE come from the germline V gene.

This chain links TRBV5-1 with TRBJ2-5, with unresolved D. From germline, CDR1 is SGHRS and CDR2 YFSETQ. The CDR3 runs 13 residues. V lost 5 bases, J lost 5 bases, and 13 bases lay in between. The CDR3 DNA reads TGCGCCAGCAGGCTGAGCCACCTGGAGACCCAGTACTTC. It encodes CASRLSHLETQYF.